This passage covers 28 T cell receptor beta chains from one sample sequenced in a study of shared clonotypes between healthy human individuals. Profiled with immunoSEQ multiplex PCR; TCRdb holds only in-frame clones, not every one. The table has 550,000 to 700,000 clones, around 73% seen once; the top ten hold more than 1.5%. The source material was memory CD4+ T cells sorted from blood. As to subset: CD45RA-negative fraction. The receptors were sampled from a woman aged 25 to 39 in good health.

The chain uses TRBV7-9 and TRBJ1-1; D ambiguous. This CDR3 is built from 14 residues. Trimming took 1 base from V and 1 from J, leaving 7 bases between them. From germline, CDR1 is SEHNR and CDR2 FQNEAQ (reference sequence). The CDR3 loop is CASSLELRNTEAFF. The CDR3, as DNA: TGTGCCAGCAGCTTAGAATTGAGGAACACTGAAGCTTTCTTT. The whole variable domain, remainder taken from reference TRBV7-9 and TRBJ1-1, is DTGVSQNPRHKITKRGQNVTFRCDPISEHNRLYWYRQTLGQGPEFLTYFQNEAQLEKSRLLSDRFSAERPKGSFSTLEIQRTEQGDSAMYLCASSLELRNTEAFFGQGTRLTVV.

The gene calls are TRBV6-6 and TRBJ2-3; 7 bases align to TRBD2. The CDR3 is made up of 13 amino acids. After removal of 6 bases from V and 2 bases from J, the junction contained 2 bases not matched to a gene. Germline V gene data show CDR1 as MNHNY and CDR2 as SVGAGI (reference sequence). This CDR3 is CASRAGATDTQYF. CDR3 bases: TGTGCCAGCAGGGCGGGAGCCACAGATACGCAGTATTTT.

V is TRBV21-1 and J is TRBJ2-2; TRBD1 is the table's D call, not checked against the DNA. TRBV21-1 is a listed pseudogene. The CDR3 length is 17 residues. The CDR3 nucleotides are TGTGCCAGCAGAAAAAGACCTAGACAGGGGGCGACCGGGGAGCTGTTTTTT. As protein: CASRKRPRQGATGELFF.

This clone was seen at least ten times. The chain combines TRBV7-3 with TRBJ2-2; 7 bases agree with TRBD1. Germline loops: CDR1 SGHTA, CDR2 FQGTGA. The CDR3 consists of 15 residues. The V segment lost 6 bases and the J segment 1 base; nucleotides outside the gene matches: 5. CDR3 in DNA: TGTGCCAGCAGAGAAGGACAGGTGAACACCGGGGAGCTGTTTTTT. Translated: CASREGQVNTGELFF. Filled out from reference TRBV7-3 and TRBJ2-2, the complete variable domain reads GAGVSQTPSNKVTEKGKYVELRCDPISGHTALYWYRQSLGQGPEFLIYFQGTGAADDSGLPNDRFFAVRPEGSVSTLKIQRTERGDSAVYLCASREGQVNTGELFFGEGSRLTVL.

The gene calls are TRBV5-4 and TRBJ1-1; 7 nucleotides align to TRBD1. CDR1 and CDR2 (germline): SGHNT, YYREEE (reference sequence). The CDR3 spans 15 residues. Trimming cost V 5 bases and J 3 bases; bases outside gene matches: 10. The CDR3 loop is CASSRTSGGDTEAFF. CDR3 nucleotide sequence: TGTGCCAGCAGTCGAACTTCAGGGGGGGACACTGAAGCTTTCTTT.

The chain carries TRBV27 and TRBJ1-1; the match to TRBD1 covers 7 bases. Germline CDR1 and CDR2: MNHEY and SMNVEV (reference sequence). CDR3 length equals 15 residues. V shed 6 bases, J shed 4 bases, and the junction held 11 bases outside the gene matches. The CDR3 DNA is TGTGCCAGCAGGTCCCCGAGTGACAGGGTCACTGAAGCTTTCTTT. Protein product: CASRSPSDRVTEAFF.

J is TRBJ2-3 and V is TRBV7-2, with 9 bases matching TRBD2. The J segment lost 0 bases and the V segment lost 5 bases, leaving 6 bases of the junction unmatched. Germline CDR1 reads SGHTA; CDR2 reads FQGNSA. The CDR3 has 16 residues. The CDR3 DNA follows: TGTGCCAGCAGCCCTATAGCGGGAGTTAGCACAGATACGCAGTATTTT. Protein product: CASSPIAGVSTDTQYF. The whole variable domain, filled in from reference TRBV7-2 and TRBJ2-3, reads GAGVSQSPSNKVTEKGKDVELRCDPISGHTALYWYRQSLGQGLEFLIYFQGNSAPDKSGLPSDRFSAERTGGSVSTLTIQRTQQEDSAVYLCASSPIAGVSTDTQYFGPGTRLTVL.

Here the CDR3 DNA reads TGTGCCAGCAGCTTCGACAGGCTCTATGGCTACACCTTC. As protein: CASSFDRLYGYTF. The V gene is TRBV5-4, the J gene TRBJ1-2; possible D gene TRBD1, 6 bases. V dropped 2 bases and J dropped 4 bases, with 9 bases sitting between them. In germline, CDR1 is SGHNT, CDR2 YYREEE (reference sequence). This CDR3 comprises 13 residues. The full variable domain, completed using reference TRBV5-4 and TRBJ1-2, is ETGVTQSPTHLIKTRGQQVTLRCSSQSGHNTVSWYQQALGQGPQFIFQYYREEENGRGNFPPRFSGLQFPNYSSELNVNALELDDSALYLCASSFDRLYGYTFGSGTRLTVV.

This clone occurred once. The chain uses TRBV5-1 and TRBJ1-4, with TRBD1 matching over 7 bases. V lost 0 bases and J lost 7; bases outside the gene matches: 3. The CDR3 is made up of 14 amino acids. The germline V gene encodes CDR1 SGHRS and CDR2 YFSETQ. CDR3 sequence: CASSLGGGVEKLFF. The CDR3 nucleotides read TGCGCCAGCAGCTTGGGAGGGGGCGTTGAAAAACTGTTTTTT.

The V and J genes are TRBV6-1 and TRBJ2-6; 7 bases align to TRBD1. Trimming cost V 4 bases and J 0 bases; bases outside gene matches: 6. CDR3 length equals 17 residues. The germline CDR1 and CDR2 sequences are MNHNS and SASEGT. Here the CDR3 reads CASSANRGSSGANVLTF. The CDR3 nucleotides are TGTGCCAGCAGTGCGAACAGGGGAAGCTCTGGGGCCAACGTCCTGACTTTC.

This clone was seen a handful of times. Other DNA sequences in the same sample also yield this CDR3. The chain carries TRBV28 and TRBJ1-5, with 7 positions matching TRBD1. The CDR3 contains 15 residues. Germline V gene lookup returns CDR1 MDHEN and CDR2 SYDVKM. V shed 3 bases, J shed 2 bases, and the junction held 4 bases outside the gene matches. The CDR3 DNA reads as TGTGCCAGCAGTTTCGAGGGGGCACGCAATCAGCCCCAGCATTTT. Amino acids: CASSFEGARNQPQHF.

The chain couples TRBV30 to TRBJ2-7; D gene unclear. V lost 6 bases to trimming and J lost 0 bases, with 6 bases between them. Per germline, CDR1 GTSNPN and CDR2 SVGIG (reference sequence). The CDR3 consists of 11 residues. DNA for the CDR3: TGTGCCTGCGGCGGCTCCTACGAGCAGTACTTC. Residues: CACGGSYEQYF.

This chain connects TRBV15 to TRBJ1-5; unclear D gene. The germline V and J ends were trimmed by 6 bases and 7 bases, with 13 bases remaining between them. CDR1 LNHNV and CDR2 YYDKDF come from the germline V gene (reference sequence). CDR3 length equals 13 residues. The CDR3 region is CATSPRLAQPQHF. The DNA of the CDR3 is TGTGCCACCAGTCCTAGGCTAGCCCAGCCCCAGCATTTT.

CDR3 bases: TGTGCCAGCCAGCGGGGCGGCTACGAGCAGTACTTC. Protein sequence: CASQRGGYEQYF. This rearrangement joins TRBV7-2 to TRBJ2-7; 7 nucleotides line up with TRBD2. The CDR3 length is 12 residues. Germline V gene lookup returns CDR1 SGHTA and CDR2 FQGNSA. Unmatched junction bases numbered 4, after V lost 8 bases and J lost 3 bases.

The DNA of the CDR3 is TGTGCCACAGGGAACTATGGCTACACCTTC. Translated, it gives CATGNYGYTF. The genes are TRBV6-1 and TRBJ1-2, with D maybe TRBD1 (5 bases). Germline V lookup: CDR1 MNHNS, CDR2 SASEGT. The CDR3 has 10 amino acids. V was shortened by 10 bases and J by 2 bases, with 5 bases between the two germline ends.

The chain couples TRBV7-8 to TRBJ2-1, with 13 bases identical to TRBD2. Losses at the gene ends were 4 bases for V and 4 bases for J; bases not matched to a gene: 7. The CDR3 is made up of 17 amino acids. CDR1 SGHVS and CDR2 FQNEAQ come from the germline V gene. The CDR3 reads CASSSGLAGKLYNEQFF. The CDR3 nucleotides read TGTGCCAGCAGCTCGGGACTAGCGGGAAAGCTTTACAATGAGCAGTTCTTC. Full variable domain (remainder filled in from reference TRBV7-8 and TRBJ2-1): GAGVSQSPRYKVAKRGQDVALRCDPISGHVSLFWYQQALGQGPEFLTYFQNEAQLDKSGLPSDRFFAERPEGSVSTLKIQRTQQEDSAVYLCASSSGLAGKLYNEQFFGPGTRLTVL.

Comment on this clone: The germline gene is not matched at one end of the junction; a read error may be the cause. This chain links TRBV28 with TRBJ1-2; 10 bases align to TRBD1. Germline loops: CDR1 MDHEN, CDR2 SYDVKM. CDR3 length equals 11 residues. The CDR3 loop reads CATNRQGAVSF. The CDR3 DNA follows: TGTGCCACCAACAGACAGGGGGCTGTCTCCTTC.

This clone was seen once. The V and J genes are TRBV7-2 and TRBJ2-1, with unresolved D. Trimming pared 4 bases from V and 1 base from J, leaving 11 bases between. The CDR3 totals 15 residues. The germline V gene encodes CDR1 SGHTA and CDR2 FQGNSA. For the CDR3, the DNA is TGTGCCAGCAGCTCACCCCCTCCGTCCTACAATGAGCAGTTCTTC. This translates into CASSSPPPSYNEQFF.

This clone has ten or more counts. Other DNA sequences in the same sample also yield this CDR3. V gene TRBV7-2 combines with J gene TRBJ1-5; D not certain. Trimming removed 5 bases from V and 5 bases from J, with 10 bases in between. Per germline, CDR1 SGHTA and CDR2 FQGNSA. This CDR3 spans 13 amino acids. CDR3 DNA: TGTGCCAGCAGCCCGCAGAGGGATCAGCCCCAGCATTTT. Protein sequence: CASSPQRDQPQHF.

This chain connects TRBV6-6 to TRBJ1-5, with D hard to call. CDR1 is MNHNY and CDR2 is SVGAGI in the germline V gene (reference sequence). The CDR3 spans 13 residues. V gave up 6 bases and J gave up 9 bases, with 15 bases separating them. The CDR3 spells CASSSSYDRPQHF. The DNA for the CDR3 is TGTGCCAGCAGCTCCTCCTACGATCGGCCCCAGCATTTT.

The rearrangement joins TRBV9 to TRBJ2-3, with D uncertain. Germline V gives CDR1 SGDLS, CDR2 YYNGEE. Trimming cost V 3 bases and J 6 bases, with 5 bases left between them. CDR3 length equals 11 residues. Here the CDR3 reads CASSDLDTQYF. CDR3 in DNA: TGTGCCAGCAGCGATTTGGATACGCAGTATTTT.

The rearrangement joins TRBV30 to TRBJ1-2; 10 nucleotides line up with TRBD1. The CDR3 runs 16 residues. V lost 3 bases and J lost 1; bases outside the gene matches: 8. Germline lookup yields CDR1 GTSNPN and CDR2 SVGIG (reference sequence). The chain's CDR3 is CAWSPPDRGRNYGYTF. The CDR3, as DNA: TGTGCCTGGAGCCCTCCTGACAGGGGGCGTAACTATGGCTACACCTTC.

A remark on this clone: A much larger clone lies one base from this, so it may be a read error. This rearrangement joins TRBV5-1 to TRBJ2-7, with D unclear. This CDR3 comprises 16 residues. The germline gives CDR1 SGHRS, CDR2 YFSETQ. The CDR3 sequence: CASRPRWLPGSYKQYF. CDR3 nucleotide sequence: TGCGCCAGCAGGCCGCGGTGGCTCCCCGGCTCCTACAAGCAGTACTTC.

This chain links TRBV4-1 with TRBJ2-1, with TRBD2 matching over 10 bases. Trimming took 4 bases from V and 8 from J; bases not matched to a gene: 8. The CDR3 runs 15 residues. Per germline, CDR1 MGHRA and CDR2 YSYEKL. CDR3: CASSLGAGGSDEQFF. The CDR3 DNA reads as TGCGCCAGCAGCCTTGGAGCGGGAGGGTCGGATGAGCAGTTCTTC.

The chain recombines TRBV6-6 with TRBJ1-1; perhaps TRBD1 as D (5 bases). The V gene's germline CDR1 is MNHNY and CDR2 SVGAGI (reference sequence). V was trimmed by 2 bases and J by 3 bases, leaving 7 bases between them. CDR3 length: 13 amino acids. CDR3 DNA sequence: TGTGCCAGCAGTTACGTGGGGCACACTGAAGCTTTCTTT. Translation: CASSYVGHTEAFF.

The rearrangement links TRBV28 to TRBJ1-1, with D maybe TRBD1 (5 bases). The V end was cut by 2 bases, the J end by 10 bases, with 14 bases between. Germline CDR1 MDHEN, CDR2 SYDVKM. This CDR3 region has 13 residues. DNA of the CDR3: TGTGCCAGCAGTTTAGGGACCCCTGGGCTAGCTTTCTTT. It encodes CASSLGTPGLAFF.

The chain recombines TRBV13 with TRBJ1-1; 10 bases are shared with TRBD1. The CDR3 is made up of 14 amino acids. Trimming removed 2 bases from V and 7 bases from J; junction bases left unmatched: 4. The germline gives CDR1 PRHDT, CDR2 FYEKMQ (reference sequence). CDR3 sequence reads: CASSLRDRGGEAFF. The CDR3 coding sequence is TGTGCCAGCAGCTTACGGGACAGGGGTGGTGAAGCTTTCTTT. Using reference TRBV13 and TRBJ1-1 for the parts outside the CDR3, the full variable domain is AAGVIQSPRHLIKEKRETATLKCYPIPRHDTVYWYQQGPGQDPQFLISFYEKMQSDKGSIPDRFSAQQFSDYHSELNMSSLELGDSALYFCASSLRDRGGEAFFGQGTRLTVV.

In regard to this clone: This same CDR3 is encoded by further DNA sequences in the sample. This rearrangement joins TRBV19 to TRBJ1-2; a weak D match, TRBD1 (5 bases). CDR3 size: 11 residues. The V end was cut by 3 bases, the J end by 6 bases, with 5 bases between. Germline loops: CDR1 LNHDA, CDR2 SQIVND (reference sequence). The CDR3 nucleotides read TGTGCCAGTAGTATCAGGGATGGCTACACCTTC. Translation: CASSIRDGYTF.